This T cell receptor (beta chain) was captured by sequencing in a study of T-cell reconstitution after alpha-beta-depleted transplantation in children. This clonotype was found many times. The target antigen is unknown. Regarding the study as a whole: Expanded graft clones, several hundred of them, were reportedly the source of alpha-beta T cells about two months after transplant. Once a year had passed after transplant, T-cell counts and diversity came mostly from newly produced T cells.

Preparation of the TCRbeta library was carried out with unique molecular identifiers. TCRdb re-called the PCR reads through MiXCR, storing one row per CDR3 protein. The data show 450,000 to 600,000 distinct CDR3 sequences, with 10% to 13% seen just once and 2% held by the top ten. This CDR3 region has 16 residues. V lost 6 bases and J 2 bases, leaving 21 bases between the germline ends. The germline V gene encodes CDR1 SQVTM and CDR2 ANQGSEA. This rearrangement joins TRBV29-1 to TRBJ2-3, with D perhaps matching TRBD1 (6 bases). The TCR originated in a child aged 2 to 10 with inherited bone marrow failure, due to receive a stem cell transplant. The sequenced sample was PBMCs, obtained before TCRalphabeta/CD19-depleted stem cell transplant. The CDR3 here is CSVNSGTRPLTDTQYF. The CDR3 nucleotides read TGCAGCGTCAACTCGGGGACAAGACCCCTCACAGATACGCAGTATTTT.